The 9 T cell receptor beta chains listed next were all sequenced from one sample in a study of blood T cell repertoires in COVID-19. Assay: immunoSEQ multiplex PCR; the TCRdb copy retains only in-frame clones and omits some. The profile shows around 270,000 clones, approximately 90% of them singletons. Sequenced material: peripheral blood. The source of these receptors is a man aged 40-49 years with acute or convalescent COVID-19.

The J gene is TRBJ1-5, the V gene TRBV5-6; 7 nucleotides line up with TRBD1. V lost 4 bases and J lost 2; bases outside the gene matches: 6. Germline-derived CDR1 and CDR2 are SGHDT and YYEEEE. The CDR3 is 15 amino acids. Here the CDR3 DNA reads TGTGCCAGCAGCCTTACAGGGGATGGCAATCAGCCCCAGCATTTT. This codes for CASSLTGDGNQPQHF.

The chain combines TRBV5-4 with TRBJ2-3; the D gene is possibly TRBD1 (6 bases). There are 16 residues in the CDR3. Germline CDR1 is SGHNT and CDR2 is YYREEE (reference sequence). The ends were cut back, 6 bases at V and 2 bases at J, with 19 bases in the middle. In nucleotides, the CDR3 is TGTGCCAGCAATCTAGCAGGGGTGGTTCCCACAGATACGCAGTATTTT. Amino acid sequence: CASNLAGVVPTDTQYF.

V usage is TRBV5-1 and J usage is TRBJ2-3, with 9 bases that match TRBD2. V shed 0 bases and J 5 bases; nucleotides not matched to a gene: 7. Germline CDR1 SGHRS, CDR2 YFSETQ. The CDR3 consists of 16 residues. This chain's CDR3 is CASSLGRAGGQDTQYF. The CDR3 nucleotides read TGCGCCAGCAGCTTGGGAAGGGCGGGAGGGCAAGATACGCAGTATTTT.

The chain uses TRBV25-1 and TRBJ1-2; possible D gene TRBD1, 5 bases. The germline V and J ends were trimmed by 4 bases and 3 bases, with 15 bases remaining between them. The CDR3 length is 15 residues. The germline V gene encodes CDR1 MGHDK and CDR2 SYGVNS. CDR3 nucleotides: TGTGCCAGCAGTGCTCGAAGCAAAGGGGACTATGGCTACACCTTC. Amino acids: CASSARSKGDYGYTF.

J is TRBJ2-4 and V is TRBV11-1; TRBD1 aligns across 7 bases. V was pared by 0 bases and J by 1 base, with 3 bases of the junction left unmatched. The CDR3 consists of 16 residues. Germline V lookup: CDR1 SGHAT, CDR2 FQDESV (reference sequence). CDR3 residues: CASSLAQGHAKNIQYF. DNA for the CDR3: TGTGCCAGCAGCTTAGCACAGGGGCACGCCAAAAACATTCAGTACTTC.

The chain combines TRBV6-6 with TRBJ1-2; D might be TRBD1 (5 bases). V gave up 2 bases and J gave up 6 bases, with 10 bases separating them. The length of the CDR3 is 13 residues. Germline values: CDR1 MNHNY, CDR2 SVGAGI (reference sequence). The DNA of the CDR3 is TGTGCCAGCAGTTACGATGGGGGGAATGGCTACACCTTC. This sequence encodes CASSYDGGNGYTF.

The chain employs TRBV6-4 and TRBJ2-1, with D possibly being TRBD2 (5 bases). CDR3 length equals 13 residues. Per the germline V gene, CDR1 is MRHNA and CDR2 is SNTAGT. V lost 5 bases to trimming and J lost 6 bases, with 11 bases between them. The CDR3 sequence is CASSRLAGNEQFF. Written as DNA, the CDR3 is TGTGCCAGCAGTAGGCTAGCAGGCAATGAGCAGTTCTTC.

The chain joins TRBV6-1 to TRBJ1-2; 9 bases agree with TRBD1. V was clipped by 3 bases and J by 4 bases; unmatched bases: 12. CDR1 and CDR2 from the germline V gene are MNHNS and SASEGT. The CDR3 is 17 amino acids. The CDR3 nucleotides are TGTGCCAGCAGTGACCTGGGACAGGGCACGGGACTCTATGGCTACACCTTC. Its translation is CASSDLGQGTGLYGYTF.

This rearrangement joins TRBV29-1 to TRBJ1-1; D is uncertain. The CDR3 contains 12 residues. V lost 6 bases and J lost 1, with 9 bases in between. Germline loops: CDR1 SQVTM, CDR2 ANQGSEA. The CDR3 nucleotides are TGCAGCGTGCCCACCGGGAACACTGAAGCTTTCTTT. It is translated as CSVPTGNTEAFF.